This T cell receptor beta chain was captured by sequencing in a study of blood T cell repertoires in COVID-19. Study in general: The United States, Italy and Spain provided the acute and convalescent COVID-19 samples. PBMCs, B-cell-depleted T cells, or T cells provided the cDNA or gDNA that made up the material.

Per the original methods: How many nucleated cells were present was estimated from reference gene primer amplification. Sequencing was performed with immunoSEQ multiplex PCR; in TCRdb, only in-frame clones are kept and a portion is missing. Clone size and the V and J calls come from that table; the DNA yielded D and trimming. Among around 170,000 clones listed, approximately 83% were seen once. This clone was seen just once. The CDR3 runs 16 residues. V was pared by 4 bases and J by 6 bases, with 9 bases of the junction left unmatched. Germline lookup yields CDR1 SGHNT and CDR2 YYREEE (reference sequence).

The sample consisted of peripheral blood. The chain links TRBV5-4 to TRBJ2-7; 14 bases map to TRBD2. The source of this sequence is a man aged 70-80 years who had recovered from COVID-19. Here the CDR3 DNA reads TGTGCCAGCAGCCCCCAGGGACTAGCGGGAGAGGGCGAGCAGTACTTC. Amino acid sequence: CASSPQGLAGEGEQYF.